Shown below are 2 T cell receptor beta chains from a single sample sequenced in a study of post-analysis software for immune sequencing data. Whole-study results and caveats: TRBV5-6, TRBV5-1 and TRBV20-1 were among a handful of TRBV segments more frequent in patients than controls.

No antigen is known for these receptors. The TCR beta cDNA libraries contained unique molecular identifiers. TCRdb re-derived calls from the PCR reads in MiXCR, one entry per CDR3 protein. Among fewer than 850,000 distinct CDR3 sequences, 25% to 30% were seen once, and the ten largest hold under 0.7%. Material for sequencing was blood. The receptors shown here come from a girl aged 10 to 17 with multiple sclerosis.

The chain has TRBV20-1 and TRBJ2-5; 12 positions match TRBD2. J was trimmed by 13 bases and V by 6 bases; bases with no gene match: 15. The CDR3 totals 14 residues. Germline V CDR1 and CDR2: DFQATT, SNEGSKA (reference sequence). The CDR3 coding sequence is TGCAGTGCCCTCTTGGGACTAGCGGGTGGGGAGCTGTACTTC. Its protein is CSALLGLAGGELYF.

This clonotype occurred a few times. This sequence joins TRBV9 and TRBJ2-1; TRBD2 aligns across 12 bases. CDR1 SGDLS and CDR2 YYNGEE come from the germline V gene. The V gene end was trimmed by 3 bases and the J gene end by 6 bases; junction bases not matched to a gene: 13. The CDR3 spans 18 residues. Here the CDR3 reads CASSARLAGVVSSNEQFF. CDR3 in DNA: TGTGCCAGCAGCGCCAGACTAGCGGGAGTTGTATCATCCAATGAGCAGTTCTTC.